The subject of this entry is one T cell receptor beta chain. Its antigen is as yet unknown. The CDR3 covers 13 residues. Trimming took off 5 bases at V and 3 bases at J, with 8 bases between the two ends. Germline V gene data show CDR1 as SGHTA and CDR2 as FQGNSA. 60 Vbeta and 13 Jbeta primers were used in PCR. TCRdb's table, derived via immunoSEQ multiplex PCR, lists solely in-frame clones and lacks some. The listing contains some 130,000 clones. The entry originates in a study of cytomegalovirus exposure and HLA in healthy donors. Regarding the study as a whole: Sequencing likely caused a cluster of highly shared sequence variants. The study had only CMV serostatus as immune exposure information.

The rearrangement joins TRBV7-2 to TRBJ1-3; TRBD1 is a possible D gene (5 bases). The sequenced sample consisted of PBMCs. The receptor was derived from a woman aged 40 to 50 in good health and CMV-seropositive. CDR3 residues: CASSTRVGNTIYF. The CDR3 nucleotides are TGTGCCAGCAGCACCAGGGTTGGAAACACCATATATTTT.